This entry lists 9 T cell receptor beta chains sequenced from one sample in a study of blood T cells in healthy people across ages. Through a sample-barcoded 5' primer and a J-beta primer mix, a second PCR was run for roughly 6 to 11 cycles. TCRdb passed the 5' RACE reads through MiXCR, listing each CDR3 protein once. This sample has roughly 1.6 million distinct CDR3 sequences, with about 35% found just once. The material sequenced was blood. These TCRs come from a woman in her 30s in good health.

CDR3 protein: CSARTSDIFGTQYF. The CDR3 DNA sequence: TGCAGTGCTAGGACTAGCGACATCTTTGGGACCCAGTACTTC. The rearrangement joins TRBV20-1 to TRBJ2-5; 8 bases are a match to TRBD2. Per germline, CDR1 DFQATT and CDR2 SNEGSKA (reference sequence). This CDR3 spans 14 amino acids. The J segment lost 7 bases and the V segment lost 3 bases, leaving 10 bases of the junction unmatched.

This chain joins TRBV11-3 and TRBJ2-2; TRBD1 matches at 7 bases. CDR3 length: 16 amino acids. The germline gives CDR1 SGHNT, CDR2 YENEEA. After removal of 0 bases from V and 6 bases from J, the junction contained 7 bases not matched to a gene. For the CDR3, the DNA is TGTGCCAGCAGCTTAGAGACAGGGAAGTCGTCCGGGGAGCTGTTTTTT. Its translation: CASSLETGKSSGELFF.

The chain recombines TRBV15 with TRBJ2-7; a possible D gene is TRBD2 (5 bases). V dropped 4 bases and J dropped 6 bases, with 16 bases sitting between them. The CDR3 has 14 residues. Germline V gives CDR1 LNHNV, CDR2 YYDKDF (reference sequence). This CDR3 reads CATSIDTSRGEQYF. In DNA form, the CDR3 reads TGTGCCACCAGCATCGACACCTCTCGGGGCGAGCAGTACTTC.

The chain couples TRBV2 to TRBJ2-3; D not resolved. CDR1 and CDR2 from the germline V gene are SNHLY and FYNNEI. The ends were cut back, 2 bases at V and 2 bases at J, with 11 bases in the middle. This CDR3 is built from 15 residues. CDR3 region: CASSESNHFTDTQYF. The CDR3 DNA follows: TGTGCCAGCAGTGAAAGCAACCACTTCACAGATACGCAGTATTTT.

The V call is TRBV28, the J call TRBJ2-2; no firm D call. V shed 8 bases and J shed 2 bases, with 9 bases lying between them. Germline CDR1 reads MDHEN; CDR2 reads SYDVKM. This CDR3 is 13 amino acids long. The CDR3 coding sequence is TGTGCCAGCTACCAGACCAACACCGGGGAGCTGTTTTTT. This encodes CASYQTNTGELFF.

This clonotype has only a few counts. V gene TRBV7-9 combines with J gene TRBJ2-1, with 7 bases that match TRBD2. The CDR3 totals 15 residues. Germline lookup yields CDR1 SEHNR and CDR2 FQNEAQ (reference sequence). The J segment lost 9 bases and the V segment lost 5 bases, leaving 13 bases of the junction unmatched. CDR3 protein: CASSPPMAGAGEQFF. The DNA of the CDR3 is TGTGCCAGCAGCCCCCCCATGGCGGGAGCGGGTGAGCAGTTCTTC.

This chain uses TRBV7-2 with TRBJ2-5; 11 positions agree with TRBD2. Germline CDR1 SGHTA, CDR2 FQGNSA. The CDR3 sequence is 18 residues long. V trimming: 5 bases; J trimming: 4 bases; junction bases outside the gene matches: 15. CDR3 protein: CASSHGGLAGGRLETQYF. CDR3 bases: TGTGCCAGCAGCCATGGGGGGCTAGCGGGGGGACGGTTAGAGACCCAGTACTTC.

The chain employs TRBV4-1 and TRBJ2-2; TRBD2 aligns across 8 bases. CDR1 is MGHRA, CDR2 YSYEKL, per germline. The V and J ends lost 0 bases and 5 bases, in that order; junction bases with no gene match: 5. The CDR3 is made up of 16 amino acids. CDR3 in DNA: TGCGCCAGCAGCCAAGAGTTAGCGGGGTATACCGGGGAGCTGTTTTTT. Translated, it gives CASSQELAGYTGELFF.

The CDR3 DNA reads TGTGCCAGCGCTCGACAGGGGTACCAAGAGACCCAGTACTTC. Translated: CASARQGYQETQYF. The chain combines TRBV7-2 with TRBJ2-5; TRBD1 agrees at 8 bases. Trimming at V came to 8 bases and at J to 0 bases, leaving 5 bases not matched to a gene. This CDR3 comprises 14 residues. Germline CDR1 reads SGHTA; CDR2 reads FQGNSA. The whole variable domain, remainder taken from reference TRBV7-2 and TRBJ2-5, is GAGVSQSPSNKVTEKGKDVELRCDPISGHTALYWYRQSLGQGLEFLIYFQGNSAPDKSGLPSDRFSAERTGGSVSTLTIQRTQQEDSAVYLCASARQGYQETQYFGPGTRLLVL.